The rows below give T cell receptor beta chains drawn from one sample of a study of CD8+CD57+ T cells in acquired aplastic anemia. TCRdb re-derived calls from the reads in MiXCR, one entry per CDR3 protein. The profile shows about 180,000 distinct CDR3 sequences, around half of them singletons. The source material was sorted CD4+, CD8+, or CD8+CD57+ T cells (not recorded which) from PBMCs. These receptors were taken from a human donor with aplastic anemia. Both conserved end residues are part of each CDR3. The D gene is left open where the match is weak. Size is omitted from some rows. Given values are once, few, many or a class for expanded clones.

j_call | d_call | v_call | clone_size | cdr3_aa | cdr3_nt
TRBJ2-7 | - | TRBV10-3 | many | CAISQDSSYEQYF | TGTGCCATCAGCCAGGACAGCTCCTACGAGCAGTACTTC
TRBJ2-3 | - | TRBV5-6 | - | CASSLVSRYSTDTQYF | TGTGCCAGCAGCTTGGTCAGCCGCTATAGCACAGATACGCAGTATTTT
TRBJ2-5 | - | TRBV2 | many | CASSPQVKQETQYF | TGTGCCAGCAGTCCACAAGTAAAGCAAGAGACCCAGTACTTC
TRBJ1-2 | - | TRBV11-2 | many | CASSLDGKGGYGYTF | TGTGCCAGCAGCTTAGATGGGAAGGGGGGCTATGGCTACACCTTC
TRBJ2-7 | TRBD2 | TRBV12-3/TRBV12-4 | - | CASSSGLAGGPTYEQYF | TGTGCCAGCAGTAGCGGACTAGCGGGGGGCCCTACCTACGAGCAGTACTTC
TRBJ2-2 | TRBD1 | TRBV19 | - | CASSSLPGQENTGELFF | TGTGCCAGTAGTTCACTCCCGGGACAGGAGAACACCGGGGAGCTGTTTTTT
TRBJ2-5 | TRBD2 | TRBV12-3/TRBV12-4 | many | CASNLAGGRGETQYF | TGTGCCAGCAACCTAGCGGGGGGGCGTGGAGAGACCCAGTACTTC
TRBJ2-3 | - | TRBV27 | many | CASSLLKGSGTQYF | TGTGCCAGCAGTCTCCTTAAGGGATCGGGTACGCAGTATTTT
TRBJ2-5 | TRBD1 | TRBV7-2 | - | CASRSGGETQYF | TGTGCCAGCAGGTCAGGGGGCGAGACCCAGTACTTC
TRBJ1-1 | - | TRBV24-1 | - | CATRDGTEAFF | TGTGCCACCCGCGACGGGACAGAAGCTTTCTTT
TRBJ1-2 | - | TRBV20-1 | many | CSAVMWGAVYGYTF | TGCAGTGCGGTGATGTGGGGGGCCGTCTATGGCTACACCTTC
TRBJ2-3 | - | TRBV29-1 | few | CSVDRDADTQYF | TGCAGCGTTGACAGGGACGCAGATACGCAGTATTTT
TRBJ2-1 | - | TRBV7-2 | - | CASANDEQFF | TGTGCCAGCGCAAACGATGAGCAGTTCTTC
TRBJ1-1 | TRBD1 | TRBV12-3/TRBV12-4 | - | CASSTDRGVGDENTEAFF | TGTGCCAGCAGTACGGACAGGGGGGTAGGAGATGAGAACACTGAAGCTTTCTTT
TRBJ2-3 | - | TRBV2 | many | CASNAGGYTDTQYF | TGTGCCAGCAACGCCGGCGGGTACACAGATACGCAGTATTTT
TRBJ2-3 | - | TRBV12-5 | - | CASGWTTPQYF | TGTGCTAGTGGTTGGACGACCCCGCAGTATTTT
TRBJ1-3 | - | TRBV27 | few | CASSFLPIYGNTIYF | TGTGCCAGCAGTTTCCTGCCTATCTATGGAAACACCATATATTTT
TRBJ1-6 | - | TRBV19 | - | CASSLNIGPDNSPLHF | TGTGCCAGTAGTTTAAACATTGGACCCGATAATTCACCCCTCCACTTT
TRBJ1-6 | - | TRBV10-3 | many | CAINTAYNSPLHF | TGTGCCATCAATACAGCCTATAATTCACCCCTCCACTTT
TRBJ2-3 | TRBD2 | TRBV7-2 | many | CASQRGGSTDTQYF | TGTGCCAGTCAGCGGGGGGGAAGCACAGATACGCAGTATTTT
TRBJ1-4 | - | TRBV7-9 | - | CASSLFSQGPLFF | TGTGCCAGCAGCTTATTCTCCCAGGGACCACTGTTTTTT
TRBJ2-7 | - | TRBV11-1 | - | CASSLEVFTDGNEQYF | TGTGCCAGCAGCCTCGAGGTGTTCACGGACGGCAACGAGCAGTACTTC
TRBJ2-1 | - | TRBV20-1 | - | CSARRGEYRHEQFF | TGCAGTGCTAGAAGGGGGGAGTACCGACATGAGCAGTTCTTC
TRBJ2-7 | - | TRBV14 | - | CASSQRLFVYF | TGTGCCAGCAGCCAGAGACTCTTCGTCTACTTC
TRBJ2-7 | - | TRBV10-1 | - | CASSPATLHEQYF | TGCGCCAGCAGCCCAGCAACCCTACACGAGCAGTACTTC
TRBJ1-1 | - | TRBV6-1 | many | CASSLSRGLNTEAFF | TGTGCCAGCAGCCTTAGCCGGGGCCTAAACACTGAAGCTTTCTTT
TRBJ2-7 | TRBD2 | TRBV24-1 | many | CATNFLAGETYEQYF | TGTGCCACCAACTTCCTAGCGGGAGAGACCTACGAGCAGTACTTC
TRBJ2-2 | - | TRBV7-2 | many | CASRRQASTGELFF | TGTGCCAGCAGGCGACAGGCTAGTACCGGGGAGCTGTTTTTT